This record looks at one TCR beta chain sequence and its context. The sample contains more than one DNA sequence encoding this CDR3. This sample was taken from a study of cytomegalovirus exposure and HLA in healthy donors. CDR1 and CDR2 from the germline V gene are MRHNA and SNTAGT. V trimming: 3 bases; J trimming: 0 bases; junction bases outside the gene matches: 2. CDR3 size: 15 residues. Data came from immunoSEQ multiplex PCR; TCRdb stores just in-frame clones and leaves some out. The sample consists of 110,000 to 150,000 clones, around 85% of them appearing once. The receptor was isolated from a young man in good health and CMV-seronegative. The chain couples TRBV6-4 to TRBJ2-3, with 8 bases identical to TRBD2. Sequences were obtained from PBMCs. The CDR3 DNA reads as TGTGCCAGCAGTGAGGCTAGCGGGAGCACAGATACGCAGTATTTT. It translates to CASSEASGSTDTQYF.